The 5 T cell receptor beta chains below all came from one sample that was sequenced in a study of cytomegalovirus exposure and HLA in healthy donors. Both 60 Vbeta primers and 13 Jbeta primers went into the PCR. Assay used: immunoSEQ multiplex PCR; TCRdb lists only in-frame clones, some missing. The data show about 130,000 clones, approximately 69% seen once. Source material: PBMCs. The receptors were sampled from a man in his forties or fifties in good health and CMV-seropositive.

V and J are TRBV6-5 and TRBJ2-1; 7 nucleotides agree with TRBD2. V lost 6 bases and J lost 8; bases outside the gene matches: 10. Germline V gene sequence: CDR1 MNHEY, CDR2 SVGAGI. The CDR3 spans 14 residues. DNA for the CDR3: TGTGCCAGCAGCGAGAGGGAGGGTATTGATGAGCAGTTCTTC. Its translation is CASSEREGIDEQFF.

As DNA, the CDR3 is TGCGCCAGCAGCGCGGGACAGGGCAATGAGCAGTTCTTC. Protein: CASSAGQGNEQFF. The chain uses TRBV5-1 and TRBJ2-1, with 9 bases that match TRBD1. Germline loops: CDR1 SGHRS, CDR2 YFSETQ. The CDR3 sequence is 13 residues long. Losses at the gene ends were 4 bases for V and 6 bases for J; bases not matched to a gene: 2.

The genes are TRBV6-5 and TRBJ1-1, with a weak D call TRBD1 (5 bases). There are 13 residues in the CDR3. Looked up from germline, CDR1 is MNHEY and CDR2 is SVGAGI. V lost 8 bases to trimming and J lost 5 bases, with 15 bases between them. The CDR3 bases are TGTGCCAGCCGCTGGGGGGGAAAAACTGAAGCTTTCTTT. Protein sequence: CASRWGGKTEAFF.

This clone was counted once. The V and J genes are TRBV27 and TRBJ2-4; 8 bases fit TRBD2. Per germline, CDR1 MNHEY and CDR2 SMNVEV (reference sequence). This CDR3 is built from 14 residues. The V segment lost 5 bases and the J segment 1 base; nucleotides outside the gene matches: 1. In nucleotides, the CDR3 is TGTGCCAGCAGTCCGGGGGGGGCCAAAAACATTCAGTACTTC. This gives the protein CASSPGGAKNIQYF.

This clone turned up a few times. J is TRBJ2-3 and V is TRBV7-2; TRBD2 agrees at 8 bases. V lost 4 bases and J lost 3; bases outside the gene matches: 9. The germline V gene encodes CDR1 SGHTA and CDR2 FQGNSA. The CDR3 has 16 residues. For the CDR3, the DNA is TGTGCCAGCAGCTCTCCGGGACTAGAAGGGACAGATACGCAGTATTTT. This translates into CASSSPGLEGTDTQYF.